This T cell receptor beta chain was profiled in a study of cytomegalovirus exposure and HLA in healthy donors. Study-wide results and limits: Reported results showed that the classifier diagnosed cytomegalovirus status with high specificity and sensitivity. Within an earlier analysis, most TCR beta V segments proved productive either about 87% or about 30% of the time. More than 150 TCR beta chains were listed as cytomegalovirus-associated.

Primers included in the PCR were 60 Vbeta and 13 Jbeta primers. Here immunoSEQ multiplex PCR was the method, and the copy in TCRdb shows in-frame clones only, minus some. The sample lists around 130,000 clones; 78% were seen once. With regard to this clone: Its specificity is not known.

The CDR3 covers 14 residues. J was trimmed by 6 bases and V by 2 bases; bases with no gene match: 6. The germline V gene has CDR1 SGHAT and CDR2 FQDESV (reference sequence). V usage is TRBV11-1 and J usage is TRBJ2-7; 8 nucleotides agree with TRBD1. The receptor comes from a woman between 40 and 55 years old in good health and CMV-seronegative. Sequenced material: PBMCs. CDR3 nucleotide sequence: TGTGCCAGCAGCTTATGGACAGGGATGGGCGAGCAGTACTTC. Residues: CASSLWTGMGEQYF.